The T cell receptor (beta chain) described here comes from a study of OX40 agonist ivuxolimab in advanced cancers. Overall study context: Enrolled patients in dose escalation had cancers that were hepatocellular carcinoma, melanoma, renal cell or head and neck cancer.

The timepoints at which blood was sampled were baseline, cycle 4 day 1, and cycle 7 day 1. The method was immunoSEQ multiplex PCR; TCRdb's version includes in-frame clones alone and lacks a portion of them. The table records under 50,000 clones, approximately 79% of them present only once. From germline, CDR1 is SNHLY and CDR2 FYNNEI. This CDR3 spans 14 amino acids. Trimming took off 10 bases at V and 3 bases at J, with 16 bases between the two ends. The receptor's source is an adult with an advanced solid tumor such as melanoma, head and neck, liver or kidney cancer. The specimen comprised CD4+ or CD8+ T cells sorted from blood, sampled in a trial of the OX40 agonist ivuxolimab. V gene TRBV2 combines with J gene TRBJ2-1; D unclear. The CDR3 reads CATPITEIYNEQFF. The CDR3 DNA sequence: TGTGCCACGCCTATAACAGAGATCTACAATGAGCAGTTCTTC.